Following are 9 T cell receptor beta chains from one sample sequenced in a study of cytomegalovirus exposure and HLA in healthy donors. PCR was performed using 60 Vbeta and 13 Jbeta primers. Sequencing was performed with immunoSEQ multiplex PCR; in TCRdb, only in-frame clones are kept and a portion is missing. This table holds roughly 200,000 clones, 65% to 90% found once. The sample taken for sequencing was PBMCs. These receptors were taken from a woman aged 45-60 years in good health and CMV-seronegative.

The gene calls are TRBV5-4 and TRBJ2-1; no clear D gene. Germline V gene lookup returns CDR1 SGHNT and CDR2 YYREEE (reference sequence). The V end was cut by 2 bases, the J end by 4 bases, with 4 bases between. The CDR3 loop spans 12 amino acids. The CDR3 coding sequence is TGTGCCAGCAGCTTATCATACAATGAGCAGTTCTTC. Its protein product is CASSLSYNEQFF.

The chain joins TRBV18 to TRBJ1-4; D is possibly TRBD1 (6 bases). Germline V gives CDR1 KGHSH, CDR2 LQKENI. The CDR3 is made up of 16 amino acids. V lost 4 bases to trimming and J lost 0 bases, with 12 bases between them. In DNA form, the CDR3 reads TGTGCCAGCTCACTCTCAACAGGGCCAACTAATGAAAAACTGTTTTTT. This codes for CASSLSTGPTNEKLFF.

The rearrangement joins TRBV7-2 to TRBJ1-5; 11 bases agree with TRBD1. This CDR3 comprises 15 residues. Per the germline V gene, CDR1 is SGHTA and CDR2 is FQGNSA. V was pared by 4 bases and J by 7 bases, with 6 bases of the junction left unmatched. The CDR3 region is CASSYWTGGSQPQHF. The CDR3 region has the DNA TGTGCCAGCAGCTATTGGACAGGGGGCTCACAGCCCCAGCATTTT.

The chain joins TRBV2 to TRBJ1-1; D gene unclear. The length of the CDR3 is 14 residues. Trimming stripped 6 bases from V and 1 base from J, with 12 bases between. The germline V gene encodes CDR1 SNHLY and CDR2 FYNNEI. CDR3 in amino acids: CASRPREGNTEAFF. The CDR3 nucleotides read TGTGCCAGCAGGCCTAGGGAGGGGAACACTGAAGCTTTCTTT.

The rearrangement joins TRBV5-1 to TRBJ2-5; 11 bases are shared with TRBD1. Looked up from germline, CDR1 is SGHRS and CDR2 is YFSETQ. The junction had 4 bases not matched to a gene; V was cut back by 2 bases and J by 1 base. CDR3 length equals 16 residues. In nucleotides, the CDR3 is TGCGCCAGCAGCTTCAACGGACAGGGGGCCCAAGAGACCCAGTACTTC. Its protein is CASSFNGQGAQETQYF.

The chain has TRBV2 and TRBJ1-1; D gene ambiguous. The CDR3 contains 13 residues. Trimming stripped 4 bases from V and 1 base from J, with 7 bases between. Germline CDR1 SNHLY, CDR2 FYNNEI. The CDR3, as DNA: TGTGCCAGCAGTGTAACTGGGAACACTGAAGCTTTCTTT. Residues: CASSVTGNTEAFF.

V gene TRBV10-3 combines with J gene TRBJ2-7; 10 positions agree with TRBD1. Trimming at V came to 6 bases and at J to 2 bases, leaving 4 bases not matched to a gene. Germline V lookup: CDR1 ENHRY, CDR2 SYGVKD. The CDR3 contains 14 residues. The CDR3 DNA is TGTGCCATCAGCCTCGGACAGGGGGCCTACGAGCAGTACTTC. Amino acids: CAISLGQGAYEQYF.

The chain recombines TRBV19 with TRBJ2-3; 8 bases fit TRBD2. This CDR3 is built from 16 residues. The trim removed 2 bases at V and 6 bases at J, leaving 10 bases unmatched. Per the germline V gene, CDR1 is LNHDA and CDR2 is SQIVND (reference sequence). As DNA, the CDR3 is TGTGCCAGTAGTATACCCGGGGGGGTCACCGGGGATACGCAGTATTTT. It is translated as CASSIPGGVTGDTQYF.

This clone was observed once. V is TRBV7-9 and J is TRBJ2-5, with 11 nucleotides matching TRBD2. Trimming took 1 base from V and 1 from J; bases not matched to a gene: 2. Germline assignment: CDR1 SEHNR and CDR2 FQNEAQ (reference sequence). CDR3 length equals 16 residues. As DNA, the CDR3 is TGTGCCAGCAGCTTAGTCGGACTAGCGGGCCAAGAGACCCAGTACTTC. Protein product: CASSLVGLAGQETQYF.